This T cell receptor (beta chain) stems from a study of CD8+CD57+ T cells in acquired aplastic anemia listed by TCRdb under 2018. At the level of the whole study: Extracted DNA from sorted CD4+ and CD8+ cells averaged around 3.3 ug, ranging from roughly 0.19 to 27.4 ug. General conclusions and limits of the study: Although under 35 CD8+ CDR3 sequences were shared by patients and controls, these sequences appeared highly expressed in patients and within the immunodominant clones of patients. Between patients and healthy controls, no significant difference in CD8+ Simpson's diversity was found (P=0.060).

In this study, sorted CD4+ and CD8+ T cells from the blood of healthy subjects and of severe aplastic anemia patients had their TCR repertoires deep-sequenced. Ficoll-Paque density gradient centrifugation was used to isolate peripheral blood mononuclear cells. Before DNA extraction, CD4+ and CD8+ T cells were sorted with FACS or magnetic beads. Profiling of TCR beta VDJ combinations and CDR3 sequences used genomic DNA as the template. An Illumina HiSeq 2000 was used for TCR repertoire sequencing. Regarding the original processing steps: TRBV/TRBJ rearrangement plots, CDR3 size and DJ length profiles, and Simpson's diversity index were used to assess repertoires. Whichever DNA sequence was most abundant in the deep sequencing data was defined as the immunodominant clone. CDR3 amino acid sequences were screened for sharing across subjects and compared with published repertoires and the VDJdb database. TCRdb reworked the public reads: Q25 trimming with fastp, MiXCR clone assembly, productive beta chains retained. Each entry is one CDR3 protein sequence, shown with its most common DNA and genes. The V and J calls, along with clone size, are taken from TCRdb and not from the paper's own processing. The sample table contains some 280,000 distinct CDR3 sequences; only one count was recorded for around 60% of them. 6.5% to 10% of the sample is held by the ten biggest clonotypes.

This clonotype is a singleton in its sample. The antigen it binds to is not known. Base qualities are missing; no much larger clone stands one base away. A lone read offers only weak evidence. The CDR3 measures 17 amino acids from cysteine to phenylalanine. The sequence is cut down to CDR3 DNA, 51 bases in frame from base 1. Trimmed from V: 8 bases; trimmed from J: 2 bases; junction bases lacking a gene match: 11. The sample was sorted CD4+, CD8+, or CD8+CD57+ T cells (not recorded which) from PBMCs. The origin of this receptor is a human donor with severe aplastic anemia or a healthy control (not recorded which). This sequence uses TRBV12-3 or TRBV12-4 and TRBJ2-5; 13 central nucleotides agree with TRBD2. The nucleotide sequence is given as TGTGCCAGCGGTCGGACGGGGACTAGCGGGAAACAAGAGACCCAGTACTTC. It is translated as CASGRTGTSGKQETQYF.